The 8 T cell receptor beta chains below were found in one sample sequenced in a study of CD8 T cells in ankylosing spondylitis. TCRdb reprocessed the 5' RACE reads with MiXCR, giving one entry per CDR3 protein. Altogether roughly 100,000 distinct CDR3 sequences are present, about 8.5% being singletons, with the ten largest covering 9.9%. Sequencing was done on a sample of blood, either unsorted or a sorted T cell fraction (not recorded which). The receptor source for this set is a male donor with ankylosing spondylitis or in good health (not recorded which).

This clonotype was counted ten times or more. This chain joins TRBV20-1 and TRBJ2-7, with D perhaps matching TRBD1 (5 bases). From germline, CDR1 is DFQATT and CDR2 SNEGSKA (reference sequence). The germline V and J ends were trimmed by 5 bases and 3 bases, with 11 bases remaining between them. The CDR3 has 12 amino acids. The CDR3, as DNA: TGCAGTGCTCCAACCAGGGACTACGAGCAGTACTTC. It codes for CSAPTRDYEQYF.

The rearrangement links TRBV7-2 to TRBJ1-2, with D perhaps matching TRBD1 (6 bases). This CDR3 contains 15 residues. In germline, CDR1 is SGHTA, CDR2 FQGNSA. The V end lost 0 bases, the J end lost 6 bases, and 14 bases lay between the germline ends. In DNA, the CDR3 is TGTGCCAGCAGCTTAGCGGGGCAGGGGTTGGATGGCTACACCTTC. This encodes CASSLAGQGLDGYTF.

The table lists this clonotype with many counts. The chain joins TRBV6-4 to TRBJ2-1; 8 bases line up with TRBD2. The V segment lost 6 bases and the J segment 5 bases; nucleotides outside the gene matches: 9. The CDR3 is made up of 15 amino acids. Per germline, CDR1 MRHNA and CDR2 SNTAGT. The CDR3 reads CASRGAGESHNEQFF. CDR3 in DNA: TGTGCCAGCAGGGGAGCGGGAGAGTCGCACAATGAGCAGTTCTTC.

This clonotype was detected many times. This rearrangement joins TRBV4-2 to TRBJ2-1; the match to TRBD2 covers 7 bases. Germline values: CDR1 LGHNA, CDR2 YNFKEQ. The CDR3 sequence is 16 residues long. V lost 1 base, J lost 6 bases, and 9 bases stayed unmatched. For the CDR3, the DNA is TGTGCCAGCAGCCAAGCCGCAGGGAGGGAACTCAATGAGCAGTTCTTC. Encoded protein: CASSQAAGRELNEQFF.

V usage is TRBV14 and J usage is TRBJ1-4; TRBD1 might be the D (5 bases). Germline assignment: CDR1 SGHDN and CDR2 FVKESK. V lost 0 bases to trimming and J lost 0 bases, with 14 bases between them. CDR3 size: 18 residues. As DNA, the CDR3 is TGTGCCAGCAGCCAAGATCTGATGGGGGTCGCAACTAATGAAAAACTGTTTTTT. Its translation: CASSQDLMGVATNEKLFF.

This clonotype was recorded at least ten times. V is TRBV4-2 and J is TRBJ2-1, with 10 bases fitting TRBD2. Germline lookup yields CDR1 LGHNA and CDR2 YNFKEQ. This CDR3 spans 17 amino acids. Losses at the gene ends were 4 bases for V and 8 bases for J; bases not matched to a gene: 14. As DNA, the CDR3 is TGTGCCAGCAGCCCCCAAGCGGGAGGGCAGGGGAGCTATGAGCAGTTCTTC. Translating gives CASSPQAGGQGSYEQFF.

This clonotype was detected ten times or more. The CDR3 region is CASGWAVDTQYF. The CDR3 nucleotides read TGTGCCAGCGGTTGGGCCGTAGATACGCAGTATTTT. The chain joins TRBV6-6 to TRBJ2-3; the D is unclear. The CDR3 consists of 12 residues. The V end lost 8 bases, the J end lost 5 bases, and 11 bases lay between the germline ends. Looked up from germline, CDR1 is MNHNY and CDR2 is SVGAGI (reference sequence).

In this sample, this clonotype turned up many times. This chain connects TRBV20-1 to TRBJ1-2; TRBD1 is a possible D gene (5 bases). The CDR3 spans 16 residues. Germline assignment: CDR1 DFQATT and CDR2 SNEGSKA (reference sequence). Trimming took off 1 base at V and 0 bases at J, with 15 bases between the two ends. The chain's CDR3 is CSARGGTTSANYGYTF. The CDR3 region has the DNA TGCAGTGCTAGAGGGGGCACGACCTCGGCTAACTATGGCTACACCTTC.